This T cell receptor beta chain was obtained from a study of CXCR3-negative and CXCR3-positive naive CD8 T cells. Study-wide context: Sequencing gave roughly 130 million TRB reads overall, about 1.5 +/- 0.3 million per library.

The authors prepared UMI-labeled TRB cDNA libraries by 5' RACE. One entry per CDR3 protein, without DNA, is what TCRdb gives after re-calling the 5' RACE reads. The table lists over 20,000 distinct CDR3 sequences, with about 4% in the top ten. Identification of naive CD8+ T cells rested on CD45RO-CCR7+CD27+CD95- status. This CDR3 comprises 15 residues. From germline, CDR1 is SGHVS and CDR2 FNYEAQ. The specimen was naive CXCR3- CD8+ T cells from blood. The subset: CD45RO-CCR7+CD27+CD95- naive CD8+ T cells lacking CXCR3 (TNR3-). The V gene is TRBV7-6, the J gene TRBJ1-1; absent DNA, TCRdb's TRBD1 call cannot be checked. This TCR was recovered from a human donor in good health. Some clones in this sample may be carry-over from other donors' samples. The CDR3: CASSSAPGAGTEAFF.